The clone carrying this T cell receptor (beta chain) was counted only a few times. With V trimmed by 4 bases and J by 2 bases, 11 bases remained unmatched. The length of the CDR3 is 18 residues. Germline CDR1 reads WSHSY; CDR2 reads SAAADI. The donors (healthy individuals) were bone marrow donors. This entry comes from a study of cytomegalovirus exposure and HLA in healthy donors. As for the study in general: In a previous analysis, 110 million or so unique TCR beta sequences were found from 150 million to 200 million T cells. Unique TCRs from HLA-typed donors, 65 million to 85 million of them, were held in an early data release.

Use of 60 Vbeta and 13 Jbeta primers characterized the PCR. Assay: immunoSEQ multiplex PCR; the TCRdb copy retains only in-frame clones and omits some. The sample contains fewer than 250,000 clones, 85% to 90% of which appear only once. Sequenced sample: PBMCs. The V and J genes are TRBV10-2 and TRBJ2-6; 7 nucleotides agree with TRBD1. The sequence was obtained from a human donor in good health. The CDR3: CASSAARGFVAGANVLTF. The CDR3 DNA is TGCGCCAGCAGTGCCGCCAGGGGGTTCGTAGCTGGGGCCAACGTCCTGACTTTC.